This TCR beta chain was sequenced in a study of patients and donors after allogeneic stem cell transplantation. TCRdb passed the RT-PCR reads through MiXCR, listing each CDR3 protein once. In the table there are 900,000 to 1,000,000 distinct CDR3 sequences, more than 15% of which are singletons. The V and J ends lost 3 bases and 4 bases respectively, with 9 bases between them. CDR1 and CDR2 from the germline V gene are MGHRA and YSYEKL. The CDR3 contains 14 residues. This receptor was taken from a human donor who was either an allogeneic HSCT recipient or a stem cell or donor lymphocyte infusion donor (not recorded which). It is not recorded whose cells these are; they may come from a transplant donor. Sequencing was carried out using blood, either unsorted or a sorted T cell fraction (not recorded which). The chain couples TRBV4-1 to TRBJ2-2, with D uncertain. CDR3 residues: CASSHRSGTGELFF. Written as DNA, the CDR3 is TGCGCCAGCAGCCACCGCAGTGGCACCGGGGAGCTGTTTTTT.